This record looks at one T cell receptor beta chain sequence and its context. Its matching antigen is unknown. Genomic DNA constituted the template upon which TCR beta VDJ and CDR3 profiling was performed. One entry per CDR3 protein, called by TCRdb with MiXCR from the reads. Among roughly 420,000 distinct CDR3 sequences listed, roughly 68% were seen once. Germline V CDR1 and CDR2: SGHTS, YDEGEE. The CDR3 is 14 residues long. Between the trimmed V and J ends, which lost 5 bases and 2 bases, there was a span of 13 bases. The sample belongs to a study of CD8+CD57+ T cells in acquired aplastic anemia. On the study more broadly: Mean DNA quantity obtained from sorted CD4+ and CD8+ cells was about 3 ug.

General study results and limits: No significant difference in CD8+ Simpson's diversity was found between patients and controls. Found in both controls and patients were approximately 31 CD8+ CDR3 sequences.

Source material: sorted CD4+, CD8+, or CD8+CD57+ T cells (not recorded which) from PBMCs. The rearrangement links TRBV5-8 to TRBJ2-5; TRBD1 might be the D (5 bases). The receptor's source is a human donor in good health, serving as a control. CDR3 amino acids: CASRKQDDQETQYF. DNA of the CDR3: TGTGCCAGCAGAAAACAGGACGATCAAGAGACCCAGTACTTC.